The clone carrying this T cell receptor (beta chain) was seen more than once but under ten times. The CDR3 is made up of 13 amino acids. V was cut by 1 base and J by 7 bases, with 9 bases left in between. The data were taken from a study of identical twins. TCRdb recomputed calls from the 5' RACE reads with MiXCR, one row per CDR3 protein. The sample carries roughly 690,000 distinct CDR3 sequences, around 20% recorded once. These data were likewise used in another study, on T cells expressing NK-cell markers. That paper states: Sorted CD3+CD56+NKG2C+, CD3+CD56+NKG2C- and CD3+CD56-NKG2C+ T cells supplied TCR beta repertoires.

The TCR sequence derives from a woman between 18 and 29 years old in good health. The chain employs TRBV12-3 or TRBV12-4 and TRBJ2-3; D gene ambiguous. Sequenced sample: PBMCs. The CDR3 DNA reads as TGTGCCAGCAGTTTAGAGACCGTACATACGCAGTATTTT. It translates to CASSLETVHTQYF.